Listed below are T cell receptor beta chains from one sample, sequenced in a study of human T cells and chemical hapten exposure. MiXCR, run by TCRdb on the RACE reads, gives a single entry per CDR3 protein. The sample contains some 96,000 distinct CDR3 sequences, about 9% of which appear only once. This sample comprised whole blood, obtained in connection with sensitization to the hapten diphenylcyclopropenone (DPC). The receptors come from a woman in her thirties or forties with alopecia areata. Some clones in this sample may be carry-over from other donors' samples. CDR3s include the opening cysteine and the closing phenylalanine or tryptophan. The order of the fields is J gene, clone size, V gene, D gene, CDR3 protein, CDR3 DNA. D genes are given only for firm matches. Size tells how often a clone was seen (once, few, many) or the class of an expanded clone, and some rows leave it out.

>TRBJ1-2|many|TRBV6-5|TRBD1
CASSYSVGQSYGYTF
TGTGCCAGCAGTTACTCGGTGGGACAGAGCTATGGCTACACCTTC
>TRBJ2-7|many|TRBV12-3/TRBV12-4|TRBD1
CATMTGLTYEQYF
TGTGCCACCATGACAGGGTTAACCTACGAGCAGTACTTC
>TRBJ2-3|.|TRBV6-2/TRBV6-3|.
CASTRAGTDTQYF
TGTGCCAGCACCCGGGCGGGCACAGATACGCAGTATTTT
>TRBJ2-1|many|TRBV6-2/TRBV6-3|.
CASRGQYYNEQFF
TGTGCCAGCAGAGGACAGTACTACAATGAGCAGTTCTTC
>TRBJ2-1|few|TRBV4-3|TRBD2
CASSQDSPASGSNEQFF
TGCGCCAGCAGCCAAGATTCACCCGCTAGCGGGAGTAATGAGCAGTTCTTC
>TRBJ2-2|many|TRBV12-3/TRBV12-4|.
CASSFNTATGRELFF
TGTGCCAGCAGTTTTAATACCGCGACCGGGCGGGAGCTGTTTTTT
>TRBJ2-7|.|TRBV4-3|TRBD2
CASSQSRGGAGGQYF
TGCGCCAGCAGCCAGTCCAGGGGAGGAGCGGGAGGGCAGTACTTC
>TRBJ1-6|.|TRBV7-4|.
CASSSTPTLHF
TGTGCCAGCAGCTCCACCCCGACCCTCCACTTT
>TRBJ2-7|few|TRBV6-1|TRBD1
CASSEPGTGSYEQYF
TGTGCCAGCAGTGAACCCGGGACAGGTTCCTACGAGCAGTACTTC
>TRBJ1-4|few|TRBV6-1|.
CASSEAGRGTPNEKLFF
TGTGCCAGCAGTGAAGCGGGCCGCGGGACACCCAATGAAAAACTGTTTTTT
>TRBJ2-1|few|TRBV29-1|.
CSVAGSHEQFF
TGCAGCGTCGCAGGGTCCCATGAGCAGTTCTTC
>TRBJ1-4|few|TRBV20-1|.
CSARDQTGPGLLQGRMNEKLFF
TGCAGTGCTAGAGATCAGACGGGCCCCGGTCTCCTCCAGGGCCGCATGAATGAAAAACTGTTTTTT
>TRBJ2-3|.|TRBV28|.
CASSFGGANTDTQYF
TGTGCCAGCAGTTTCGGAGGGGCCAACACAGATACGCAGTATTTT
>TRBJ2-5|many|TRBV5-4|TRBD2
CASTSRGRETQYF
TGTGCCAGCACCTCTCGCGGGAGAGAGACCCAGTACTTC
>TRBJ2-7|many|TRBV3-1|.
CASSQNRLGHGQYF
TGTGCCAGCAGCCAGAACAGGCTGGGACACGGGCAGTACTTC
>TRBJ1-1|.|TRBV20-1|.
CSARDGNTEAFF
TGCAGTGCTAGAGACGGGAACACTGAAGCTTTCTTT
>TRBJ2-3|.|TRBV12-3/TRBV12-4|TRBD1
CASSPYDGGTGGTDTQYF
TGTGCCAGCAGTCCCTACGACGGCGGGACAGGGGGCACAGATACGCAGTATTTT
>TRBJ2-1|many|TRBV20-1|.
CSATLRDEYKQFF
TGCAGTGCTACCCTCCGGGACGAGTATAAGCAGTTCTTC
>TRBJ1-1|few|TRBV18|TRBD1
CASSPTDRDAEAFF
TGTGCCAGCTCACCAACCGACAGGGACGCTGAAGCTTTCTTT
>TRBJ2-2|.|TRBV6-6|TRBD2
CASSTGGTGELFF
TGTGCCAGCAGTACGGGGGGCACCGGGGAGCTGTTTTTT
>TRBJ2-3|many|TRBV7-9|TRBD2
CASSSTLAGDTQYF
TGTGCCAGCAGCTCAACCCTAGCGGGAGATACGCAGTATTTT
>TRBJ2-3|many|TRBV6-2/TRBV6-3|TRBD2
CASTETSATDTQYF
TGTGCCAGCACCGAGACTAGCGCCACAGATACGCAGTATTTT
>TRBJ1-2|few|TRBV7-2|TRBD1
CASSARRQGGYTF
TGTGCCAGCAGCGCCCGCCGACAGGGCGGCTACACCTTC
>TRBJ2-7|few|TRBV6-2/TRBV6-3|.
CASSYSIGEGSYEQYF
TGTGCCAGCAGTTACTCGATAGGGGAAGGATCCTACGAGCAGTACTTC
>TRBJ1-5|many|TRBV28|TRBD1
CASSRTGVLNQPQHF
TGTGCCAGCAGCCGGACAGGTGTCCTAAATCAGCCCCAGCATTTT
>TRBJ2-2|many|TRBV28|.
CASSFQQGGTGELFF
TGTGCCAGCAGTTTTCAGCAGGGCGGCACCGGGGAGCTGTTTTTT
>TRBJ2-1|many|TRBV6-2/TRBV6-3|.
CASSYETGAIYEQFF
TGTGCCAGCAGTTACGAAACGGGGGCGATATATGAGCAGTTCTTC
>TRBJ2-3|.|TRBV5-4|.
CASSLPGMSTDTQYF
TGTGCCAGCAGCTTACCAGGGATGAGCACAGATACGCAGTATTTT